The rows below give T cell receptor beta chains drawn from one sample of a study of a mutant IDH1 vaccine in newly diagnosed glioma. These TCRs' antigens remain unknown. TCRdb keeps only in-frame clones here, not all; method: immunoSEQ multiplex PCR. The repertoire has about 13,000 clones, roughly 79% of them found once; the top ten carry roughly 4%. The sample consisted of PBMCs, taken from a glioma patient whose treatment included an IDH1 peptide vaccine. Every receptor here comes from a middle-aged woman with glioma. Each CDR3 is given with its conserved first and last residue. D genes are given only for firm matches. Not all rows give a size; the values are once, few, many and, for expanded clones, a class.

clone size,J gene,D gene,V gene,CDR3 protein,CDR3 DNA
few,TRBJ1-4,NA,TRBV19,CASSIDRTNEKLFF,TGTGCCAGTAGTATTGACAGGACCAATGAAAAACTGTTTTTT
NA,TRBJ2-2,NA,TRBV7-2,CASSLARIAPGELFF,TGTGCCAGCAGCTTAGCGAGAATCGCCCCGGGGGAGCTGTTTTTT
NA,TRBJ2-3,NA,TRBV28,CASSLGGGPTDTQYF,TGTGCCAGCAGTCTAGGAGGCGGCCCCACAGATACGCAGTATTTT
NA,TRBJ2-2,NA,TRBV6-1,CASRGSVPTGELFF,TGTGCCAGCAGGGGTTCGGTGCCCACCGGGGAGCTGTTTTTT
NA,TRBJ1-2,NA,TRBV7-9,CASSDTRSLRFYGYTF,TGTGCCAGCAGCGACACGCGCAGCCTGCGCTTCTATGGCTACACCTTC
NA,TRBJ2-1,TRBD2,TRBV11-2,CASSPGTTSGTYNEQFF,TGTGCCAGCAGCCCAGGTACGACTAGCGGGACCTACAATGAGCAGTTCTTC
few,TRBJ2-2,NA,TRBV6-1,CASSLGQGNTGELFF,TGTGCCAGCAGCCTAGGGCAGGGGAACACCGGGGAGCTGTTTTTT
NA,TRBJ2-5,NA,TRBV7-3,CASSLVPSGPQYF,TGTGCCAGCAGCTTGGTCCCTTCAGGACCCCAGTACTTC
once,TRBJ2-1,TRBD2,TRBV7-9,CASSLIGLAESNEQFF,TGTGCCAGCAGCCTTATAGGACTAGCCGAATCTAATGAGCAGTTCTTC
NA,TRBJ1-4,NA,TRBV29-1,CSVDSGTLTKGEKLFF,TGCAGCGTTGATTCCGGGACACTCACGAAGGGCGAAAAACTGTTTTTT
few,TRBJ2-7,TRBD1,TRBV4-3,CASSRYTGVSYEQYF,TGCGCCAGCAGCCGATACACAGGGGTCTCCTACGAGCAGTACTTC
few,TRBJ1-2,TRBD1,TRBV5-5,CASSTRTGSGYTF,TGTGCCAGCAGCACCCGGACAGGGTCCGGCTACACCTTC
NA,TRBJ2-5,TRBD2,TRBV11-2,CASSFAAGQETQYF,TGTGCCAGCAGCTTCGCAGCGGGGCAAGAGACCCAGTACTTC
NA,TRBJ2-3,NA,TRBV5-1,CASSPQGQHTDTQYF,TGCGCCAGCAGCCCGCAGGGTCAACACACAGATACGCAGTATTTT
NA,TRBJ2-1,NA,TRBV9,CASSVEEGYNEQFF,TGTGCCAGCAGCGTAGAAGAGGGATACAATGAGCAGTTCTTC
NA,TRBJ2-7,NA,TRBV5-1,CASSGTIYHEQYF,TGCGCCAGCTCCGGGACAATATACCACGAGCAGTACTTC
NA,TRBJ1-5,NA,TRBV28,CASRPSYRYQPQHF,TGTGCCAGCAGGCCCTCGTACCGGTATCAGCCCCAGCATTTT
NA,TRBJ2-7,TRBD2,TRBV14,CASSRRQAGASYEQYF,TGTGCCAGCAGCCGCAGGCAAGCGGGAGCATCCTACGAGCAGTACTTC
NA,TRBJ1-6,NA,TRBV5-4,CASSPGQGDPLHF,TGTGCCAGCAGCCCGGGACAAGGGGACCCCCTCCACTTT
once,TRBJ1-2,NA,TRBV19,CASSPRSLGYGYTF,TGTGCCAGTAGTCCCCGGTCTTTGGGGTATGGCTACACCTTC
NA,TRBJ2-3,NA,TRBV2,CAINAGSPDTQYF,TGTGCCATAAATGCGGGGAGCCCAGATACGCAGTATTTT
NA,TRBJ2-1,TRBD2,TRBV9,CASSTSGTSGGEQFF,TGTGCCAGCAGCACCTCCGGGACTAGCGGGGGTGAGCAGTTCTTC
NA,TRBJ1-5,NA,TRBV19,CASSLRGYSNQPQHF,TGTGCCAGTAGTCTCAGGGGATATAGCAATCAGCCCCAGCATTTT
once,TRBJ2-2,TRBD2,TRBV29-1,CSVEGRRGGGRELFF,TGCAGCGTTGAAGGTCGTCGGGGGGGTGGCAGGGAGCTGTTTTTT
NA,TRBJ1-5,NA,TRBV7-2,CASSLGKEGQPQHF,TGTGCCAGCAGCTTAGGAAAAGAGGGTCAGCCCCAGCATTTT
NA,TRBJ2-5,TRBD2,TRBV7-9,CASRGGETQYF,TGTGCCAGCAGGGGAGGGGAGACCCAGTACTTC
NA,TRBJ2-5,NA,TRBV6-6,CASSRTDQETQYF,TGTGCCAGCAGTAGGACAGACCAAGAGACCCAGTACTTC
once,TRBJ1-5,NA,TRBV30,CAWSPRVGQPQHF,TGTGCCTGGAGTCCCAGGGTAGGTCAGCCCCAGCATTTT
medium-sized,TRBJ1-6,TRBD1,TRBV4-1,CASSLQGVAYNSPLHF,TGCGCCAGCAGCCTCCAGGGGGTTGCGTATAATTCACCCCTCCACTTT
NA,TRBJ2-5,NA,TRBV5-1,CASSLVGTETQYF,TGCGCCAGCAGTTTGGTCGGAACTGAGACCCAGTACTTC
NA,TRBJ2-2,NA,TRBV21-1,CASSKCPGELFF,TGTGCCAGCAGCAAATGTCCCGGGGAGCTGTTTTTT
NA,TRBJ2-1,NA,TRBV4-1,CASSQEAINRNNEQFF,TGCGCCAGCAGCCAAGAAGCCATAAACCGAAACAATGAGCAGTTCTTC
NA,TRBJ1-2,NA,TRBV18,CASSPNPQDGYTF,TGTGCCAGCTCACCTAATCCCCAGGACGGCTACACCTTC
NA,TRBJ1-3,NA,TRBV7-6,CASSLAGATSGNTIYF,TGTGCCAGCAGCTTAGCCGGGGCGACCTCTGGAAACACCATATATTTT
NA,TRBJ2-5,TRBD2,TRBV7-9,CASSSTSGRGLETQYF,TGTGCCAGCAGCTCGACTAGCGGGAGAGGTCTAGAGACCCAGTACTTC
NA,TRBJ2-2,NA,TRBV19,CASSMGTRSTGELFF,TGTGCCAGTAGTATGGGAACCCGAAGCACCGGGGAGCTGTTTTTT
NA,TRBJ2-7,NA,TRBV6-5,CASNLQGSYEQYF,TGTGCCAGCAACCTACAGGGCTCCTACGAGCAGTACTTC
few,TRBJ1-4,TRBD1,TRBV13,CASREGTGVQKLFF,TGTGCCAGCAGAGAAGGGACAGGGGTTCAAAAACTGTTTTTT
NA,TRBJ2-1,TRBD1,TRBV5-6,CASSLRTGGSEQFF,TGTGCCAGCAGCTTACGGACAGGGGGTAGTGAGCAGTTCTTC
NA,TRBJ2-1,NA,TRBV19,CASSILLSAINEQFF,TGTGCCAGTAGTATCCTTTTGAGCGCCATCAATGAGCAGTTCTTC
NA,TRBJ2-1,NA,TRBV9,CASSVDPSLYNEQFF,TGTGCCAGCAGCGTAGATCCTAGCCTTTACAATGAGCAGTTCTTC
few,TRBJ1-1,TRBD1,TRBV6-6,CASIRGDTEAFF,TGTGCCAGCATCAGGGGGGACACTGAAGCTTTCTTT
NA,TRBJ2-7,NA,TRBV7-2,CASSPQGRGFNEQYF,TGTGCCAGCAGCCCACAGGGGCGGGGGTTCAACGAGCAGTACTTC
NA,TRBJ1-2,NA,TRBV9,CASSDRRSGRYGYTF,TGTGCCAGCAGTGACCGGCGTTCGGGGCGCTATGGCTACACCTTC
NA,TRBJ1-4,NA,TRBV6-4,CARTVESKNEKLFF,TGTGCCAGGACGGTTGAGAGTAAAAATGAAAAACTGTTTTTT
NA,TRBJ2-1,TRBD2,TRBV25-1,CASAWAGGTQEQFF,TGTGCCAGCGCTTGGGCGGGGGGCACCCAGGAGCAGTTCTTC
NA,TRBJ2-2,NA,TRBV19,CASSGQGYTGELFF,TGTGCCAGTAGTGGTCAGGGGTACACCGGGGAGCTGTTTTTT
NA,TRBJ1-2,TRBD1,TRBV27,CASSSLQGDYGYTF,TGTGCCAGCAGTTCACTACAGGGGGACTATGGCTACACCTTC
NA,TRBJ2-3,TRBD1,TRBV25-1,CASSKYRDRDTDTQYF,TGTGCCAGCAGTAAGTATCGGGACAGGGACACAGATACGCAGTATTTT
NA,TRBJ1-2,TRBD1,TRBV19,CASSKGQARGYTF,TGTGCCAGTAGTAAAGGACAGGCCCGTGGCTACACCTTC
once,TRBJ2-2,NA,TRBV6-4,CASSPFHQGETGELFF,TGTGCCAGCAGTCCCTTCCACCAGGGAGAAACCGGGGAGCTGTTTTTT